The next 32 T cell receptor beta chains were all read from a single sample in a study of T cells in tuberculosis. Measured with immunoSEQ multiplex PCR; TCRdb has only the in-frame clones, and not every one. The table shows about 35,000 clones, with about 94% occurring only once. The sample taken for sequencing was PBMCs. These receptors originate from a donor between 10 and 35 years old with latent tuberculosis or without tuberculosis infection.

The genes are TRBV7-9 and TRBJ1-6, with D uncertain. The CDR3 has 18 residues. V was pared by 4 bases and J by 5 bases, with 21 bases between. Germline assignment: CDR1 SEHNR and CDR2 FQNEAQ (reference sequence). CDR3 bases: TGTGCCAGCAGCTCCCCTGGCGGTACGGCCGTTGATAATTCACCCCTCCACTTT. It specifies CASSSPGGTAVDNSPLHF.

The gene calls are TRBV5-8 and TRBJ2-7, with 7 bases that match TRBD1. CDR3 length equals 17 residues. Trimming removed 6 bases from V and 2 bases from J; junction bases left unmatched: 17. Germline V CDR1 and CDR2: SGHTS, YDEGEE. CDR3 protein: CASNTNTGVFGTYEQYF. CDR3 coding DNA: TGTGCCAGCAATACCAATACAGGGGTTTTTGGAACCTACGAGCAGTACTTC. The entire variable domain, with the rest obtained from reference TRBV5-8 and TRBJ2-7, is as follows: EAGVTQSPTHLIKTRGQQATLRCSPISGHTSVYWYQQALGLGLQFLLWYDEGEERNRGNFPPRFSGRQFPNYSSELNVNALELEDSALYLCASNTNTGVFGTYEQYFGPGTRLTVT.

The gene calls are TRBV5-6 and TRBJ1-2, with 7 bases matching TRBD1. CDR1 is SGHDT, CDR2 YYEEEE, per germline. The CDR3 is made up of 14 amino acids. Trimming at V came to 4 bases and at J to 4 bases, leaving 7 bases not matched to a gene. CDR3 DNA sequence: TGTGCCAGCAGCCTCCGAGGGGGCGGCTATGGCTACACCTTC. Protein product: CASSLRGGGYGYTF.

The rearrangement links TRBV14 to TRBJ2-7, with a weak D call TRBD1 (6 bases). The CDR3 covers 16 residues. The germline V and J ends were trimmed by 1 base and 3 bases, with 16 bases remaining between them. Germline V lookup: CDR1 SGHDN, CDR2 FVKESK. This CDR3 reads CASSQGPGTGYYEQYF. The CDR3 nucleotides are TGTGCCAGCAGCCAAGGGCCTGGTACAGGGTACTACGAGCAGTACTTC.

CDR3 in amino acids: CASSLEGRTSTDTQYF. For the CDR3, the DNA is TGCGCCAGCAGCTTGGAAGGGAGAACTAGCACAGATACGCAGTATTTT. The rearrangement uses TRBV5-1 and TRBJ2-3, with TRBD2 as a possible D gene (5 bases). The germline V gene has CDR1 SGHRS and CDR2 YFSETQ. The CDR3 totals 16 residues. V shed 0 bases and J shed 0 bases, with 11 bases lying between them.

This clone appeared a few times. V gene TRBV5-1 combines with J gene TRBJ2-2, with D maybe TRBD1 (7 bases). The ends were cut back, 0 bases at V and 4 bases at J, with 22 bases in the middle. The germline V gene encodes CDR1 SGHRS and CDR2 YFSETQ. CDR3 length: 19 amino acids. Here the CDR3 reads CASSLVPVTTGEVTGELFF. The CDR3 coding sequence is TGCGCCAGCAGCTTGGTTCCGGTTACTACAGGGGAGGTCACCGGGGAGCTGTTTTTT.

V usage is TRBV7-2 and J usage is TRBJ1-1; D is unresolved. With 5 bases removed from V and 0 bases from J, the gap between germline ends came to 13 bases. CDR1 and CDR2 (germline): SGHTA, FQGNSA. The CDR3 loop spans 15 amino acids. This CDR3 reads CASSLNSGMNTEAFF. The DNA of the CDR3 is TGTGCCAGCAGCCTAAACTCCGGGATGAACACTGAAGCTTTCTTT.

The V gene is TRBV14, the J gene TRBJ1-2; maybe TRBD1 (6 bases). V dropped 0 bases and J dropped 4 bases, with 15 bases sitting between them. The CDR3 is made up of 16 amino acids. Per germline, CDR1 SGHDN and CDR2 FVKESK. The CDR3 sequence: CASSQDLTGHGYGYTF. The CDR3 bases are TGTGCCAGCAGCCAAGATCTTACGGGACACGGCTATGGCTACACCTTC. Full variable domain (remainder filled in from reference TRBV14 and TRBJ1-2): EAGVTQFPSHSVIEKGQTVTLRCDPISGHDNLYWYRRVMGKEIKFLLHFVKESKQDESGMPNNRFLAERTGGTYSTLKVQPAELEDSGVYFCASSQDLTGHGYGYTFGSGTRLTVV.

This chain connects TRBV29-1 to TRBJ1-2, with D uncertain. Germline-derived CDR1 and CDR2 are SQVTM and ANQGSEA. The CDR3 consists of 13 residues. V lost 4 bases, J lost 4 bases, and 13 bases lay in between. CDR3 nucleotide sequence: TGCAGCGTTGCGGACTTCCTTGGCTATGGCTACACCTTC. Amino acid sequence: CSVADFLGYGYTF.

J is TRBJ1-2 and V is TRBV30; D gene ambiguous. This CDR3 has 11 amino acids. Germline lookup yields CDR1 GTSNPN and CDR2 SVGIG (reference sequence). Trimming shortened V by 1 base and J by 5 bases, and 5 bases separated the two germline ends. The CDR3 reads CAWSGSYGYTF. CDR3 DNA: TGTGCCTGGAGTGGTTCGTATGGCTACACCTTC.

The CDR3 is CAWRDNHEQYF. The CDR3 DNA reads as TGTGCCTGGAGGGACAACCACGAGCAGTACTTC. The chain employs TRBV30 and TRBJ2-7; the D gene is possibly TRBD1 (5 bases). The CDR3 loop spans 11 amino acids. Germline-derived CDR1 and CDR2 are GTSNPN and SVGIG (reference sequence). Trimming pared 3 bases from V and 5 bases from J, leaving 8 bases between. The entire variable domain, with the rest obtained from reference TRBV30 and TRBJ2-7, is as follows: SQTIHQWPATLVQPVGSPLSLECTVEGTSNPNLYWYRQAAGRGLQLLFYSVGIGQISSEVPQNLSASRPQDRQFILSSKKLLLSDSGFYLCAWRDNHEQYFGPGTRLTVT.

The chain employs TRBV5-1 and TRBJ1-6; 9 bases line up with TRBD1. The germline gives CDR1 SGHRS, CDR2 YFSETQ. The CDR3 is made up of 14 amino acids. V was clipped by 9 bases and J by 7 bases; unmatched bases: 8. The CDR3 reads CATSTGGVNSPLHF. The CDR3 DNA follows: TGCGCCACCTCGACAGGGGGTGTAAATTCACCCCTCCACTTT.

This rearrangement joins TRBV7-9 to TRBJ1-2; maybe TRBD1 (6 bases). Trimming pared 5 bases from V and 4 bases from J, leaving 26 bases between. Germline lookup yields CDR1 SEHNR and CDR2 FQNEAQ (reference sequence). There are 18 residues in the CDR3. CDR3 in DNA: TGTGCCAGCAGCCCCGGGGGGGACACAAGGGGAGTGGGCTATGGCTACACCTTC. The encoded protein is CASSPGGDTRGVGYGYTF.

The chain employs TRBV5-6 and TRBJ2-7; D not resolved. Germline V gives CDR1 SGHDT, CDR2 YYEEEE. The CDR3 contains 12 residues. V was trimmed by 0 bases and J by 5 bases, leaving 6 bases between them. CDR3: CASSLVQNEQYF. CDR3 bases: TGTGCCAGCAGCTTGGTCCAAAACGAGCAGTACTTC. Full variable domain (rest looked up from reference TRBV5-6 and TRBJ2-7): DAGVTQSPTHLIKTRGQQVTLRCSPKSGHDTVSWYQQALGQGPQFIFQYYEEEERQRGNFPDRFSGHQFPNYSSELNVNALLLGDSALYLCASSLVQNEQYFGPGTRLTVT.

This chain links TRBV27 with TRBJ1-5; 7 bases match TRBD1. The V and J ends lost 4 bases and 2 bases, in that order; junction bases with no gene match: 2. The CDR3 is 14 amino acids. Germline CDR1 and CDR2: MNHEY and SMNVEV (reference sequence). The CDR3 here is CASSYDRGNQPQHF. CDR3 sequence (DNA): TGTGCCAGCAGTTATGACAGGGGCAATCAGCCCCAGCATTTT.

This chain joins TRBV6-1 and TRBJ1-3; 9 nucleotides line up with TRBD1. Germline V CDR1 and CDR2: MNHNS, SASEGT. After removal of 11 bases from V and 4 bases from J, the junction contained 9 bases not matched to a gene. The CDR3 contains 14 residues. The CDR3 loop is CAAAGTGWGNTIYF. For the CDR3, the DNA is TGTGCCGCCGCCGGGACAGGGTGGGGAAACACCATATATTTT.

The chain employs TRBV7-3 and TRBJ1-1; D is possibly TRBD1 (6 bases). The CDR3 is 14 residues long. V dropped 2 bases and J dropped 3 bases, with 10 bases sitting between them. Germline CDR1 and CDR2: SGHTA and FQGTGA. This chain's CDR3 is CASSLQGRDTEAFF. Here the CDR3 DNA reads TGTGCCAGCAGCTTACAGGGGCGGGACACTGAAGCTTTCTTT.

The genes are TRBV5-1 and TRBJ1-1, with 10 bases aligning to TRBD1. V was pared by 4 bases and J by 6 bases, with 15 bases of the junction left unmatched. The CDR3 contains 17 residues. The germline CDR1 and CDR2 sequences are SGHRS and YFSETQ. CDR3 residues: CASSLGTGAGLWAEAFF. CDR3 nucleotide sequence: TGCGCCAGCAGCCTTGGGACAGGGGCTGGGTTGTGGGCTGAAGCTTTCTTT. Based on the CDR3 plus reference TRBV5-1 and TRBJ1-1, the full variable domain is KAGVTQTPRYLIKTRGQQVTLSCSPISGHRSVSWYQQTPGQGLQFLFEYFSETQRNKGNFPGRFSGRQFSNSRSEMNVSTLELGDSALYLCASSLGTGAGLWAEAFFGQGTRLTVV.

The chain recombines TRBV5-8 with TRBJ1-2, with D hard to call. Trimming left V 4 bases short and J 5 bases short, with 6 bases between. CDR3 size: 11 residues. From germline, CDR1 is SGHTS and CDR2 YDEGEE. This chain's CDR3 is CASSRSYGYTF. The CDR3 nucleotides are TGTGCCAGCAGCCGGTCGTATGGCTACACCTTC. Variable domain in full (rest from reference TRBV5-8 and TRBJ1-2): EAGVTQSPTHLIKTRGQQATLRCSPISGHTSVYWYQQALGLGLQFLLWYDEGEERNRGNFPPRFSGRQFPNYSSELNVNALELEDSALYLCASSRSYGYTFGSGTRLTVV.

This clone was seen a single time. The rearrangement links TRBV27 to TRBJ1-1; a possible D gene is TRBD1 (6 bases). The germline V and J ends were trimmed by 5 bases and 11 bases, with 15 bases remaining between them. Looked up from germline, CDR1 is MNHEY and CDR2 is SMNVEV (reference sequence). The CDR3 consists of 12 residues. CDR3: CASSKTGRVAFF. The CDR3 coding sequence is TGTGCCAGCAGTAAGACAGGTCGTGTGGCTTTCTTT.

Comments on this clone: The junction does not match germline at one end; this may be a read error. The CDR3 nucleotides read TGTGCCTGGAGTTCAGACAGGCCCCACTTC. Translation gives CAWSSDRPHF. The chain employs TRBV30 and TRBJ1-2, with a tentative D call TRBD1 (6 bases). This CDR3 contains 10 residues. The germline gives CDR1 GTSNPN, CDR2 SVGIG (reference sequence). Full variable domain (rest looked up from reference TRBV30 and TRBJ1-2): SQTIHQWPATLVQPVGSPLSLECTVEGTSNPNLYWYRQAAGRGLQLLFYSVGIGQISSEVPQNLSASRPQDRQFILSSKKLLLSDSGFYLCAWSSDRPHFGSGTRLTVV.

The CDR3 reads CASRPQGATGELFF. DNA for the CDR3: TGTGCCAGCAGGCCTCAGGGGGCAACCGGGGAGCTGTTTTTT. The chain is built from TRBV6-6 and TRBJ2-2; 8 nucleotides agree with TRBD1. With 6 bases clipped from V and 5 bases from J, the junction kept 5 bases outside the gene matches. This CDR3 comprises 14 residues. Germline values: CDR1 MNHNY, CDR2 SVGAGI (reference sequence).

V is TRBV5-5 and J is TRBJ1-2, with D perhaps matching TRBD1 (6 bases). The CDR3 extends over 16 amino acids. Germline V gene sequence: CDR1 SGHKS, CDR2 YYEKEE (reference sequence). V was trimmed by 1 base and J by 5 bases, leaving 18 bases between them. The CDR3 sequence: CASSLNREGGFYGYTF. The CDR3 DNA sequence: TGTGCCAGCAGCTTGAACAGGGAAGGAGGATTTTATGGCTACACCTTC. The full variable domain, rest sourced from reference TRBV5-5 and TRBJ1-2, is DAGVTQSPTHLIKTRGQQVTLRCSPISGHKSVSWYQQVLGQGPQFIFQYYEKEERGRGNFPDRFSARQFPNYSSELNVNALLLGDSALYLCASSLNREGGFYGYTFGSGTRLTVV.

V usage is TRBV7-3 and J usage is TRBJ1-1, with 10 nucleotides matching TRBD1. Germline V lookup: CDR1 SGHTA, CDR2 FQGTGA. V shed 4 bases, J shed 3 bases, and the junction held 8 bases outside the gene matches. CDR3 length: 16 residues. The CDR3 region has the DNA TGTGCCAGCAGCTCCCAGACAGGGGGCTTGGACACTGAAGCTTTCTTT. Amino acid sequence: CASSSQTGGLDTEAFF.

This chain links TRBV6-5 with TRBJ1-2; 7 positions agree with TRBD1. This CDR3 is built from 14 residues. Per the germline V gene, CDR1 is MNHEY and CDR2 is SVGAGI. V shed 6 bases and J 4 bases; nucleotides not matched to a gene: 8. The CDR3 protein is CASRSQGTAYGYTF. Here the CDR3 DNA reads TGTGCCAGCAGGTCCCAAGGGACAGCCTATGGCTACACCTTC.

This clone has only a few counts. The CDR3 does not close with the conserved phenylalanine or tryptophan, likely indicating a read error. Because the CDR3's place on the DNA is in doubt, the DNA is left out and the CDR3 is given as listed by TCRdb. The V call is TRBV6-1, the J call TRBJ1-2; the D call in the table, TRBD1, was not verified against the DNA. The germline CDR1 and CDR2 sequences are MNHNS and SASEGT. The CDR3 length equals 14 residues, ends included. CDR3 sequence reads: CASSEAITGQRYKV.

The chain carries TRBV2 and TRBJ2-3; 10 bases line up with TRBD2. The germline V gene has CDR1 SNHLY and CDR2 FYNNEI. J was trimmed by 2 bases and V by 6 bases; bases with no gene match: 8. The CDR3 is made up of 16 amino acids. CDR3 residues: CASRLAGLPTTDTQYF. The CDR3 nucleotides are TGTGCCAGCAGACTAGCGGGACTACCCACCACAGATACGCAGTATTTT.

The V gene is TRBV29-1, the J gene TRBJ2-1; the D is unclear. V was shortened by 7 bases and J by 6 bases, with 19 bases between the two germline ends. The CDR3 has 14 amino acids. Germline loops: CDR1 SQVTM, CDR2 ANQGSEA. Written as DNA, the CDR3 is TGCAGCGCTCTCTATTTTAGAAGCGTCAATGAGCAGTTCTTC. This gives the protein CSALYFRSVNEQFF.

This chain links TRBV10-3 with TRBJ2-1, with TRBD2 identical over 7 bases. CDR1 and CDR2 from the germline V gene are ENHRY and SYGVKD. V shed 6 bases, J shed 10 bases, and the junction held 6 bases outside the gene matches. There are 12 residues in the CDR3. The chain's CDR3 is CAISPGEGEQFF. Written as DNA, the CDR3 is TGTGCCATCAGCCCGGGGGAGGGGGAGCAGTTCTTC.

The V gene is TRBV5-4, the J gene TRBJ2-2; D is perhaps TRBD2 (6 bases). Germline V CDR1 and CDR2: SGHNT, YYREEE (reference sequence). CDR3 size: 16 residues. V was clipped by 2 bases and J by 1 base, with 12 bases between them. CDR3: CASSLTGTWNTGELFF. CDR3 bases: TGTGCCAGCAGCTTAACCGGGACTTGGAACACCGGGGAGCTGTTTTTT.

The chain uses TRBV6-4 and TRBJ1-2; unclear D gene. This CDR3 contains 13 residues. V lost 3 bases to trimming and J lost 7 bases, with 12 bases between them. The germline V gene encodes CDR1 MRHNA and CDR2 SNTAGT. CDR3 sequence: CASSEHGISGYTF. The CDR3 DNA is TGTGCCAGCAGTGAACACGGGATCTCTGGCTACACCTTC.

This clone has only a few counts. The chain employs TRBV27 and TRBJ2-6; possible D gene TRBD2, 6 bases. Germline lookup yields CDR1 MNHEY and CDR2 SMNVEV (reference sequence). V was pared by 6 bases and J by 1 base, with 13 bases between. The CDR3 has 16 residues. This CDR3 is CASRQGGNSGANVLTF. Here the CDR3 DNA reads TGTGCCAGCAGGCAGGGAGGAAATTCTGGGGCCAACGTCCTGACTTTC.